A selection of T cell receptor beta chains follows, all from one sample in a study of blood T cells in healthy people across ages. Using its own MiXCR run on the 5' RACE reads, TCRdb lists one record per CDR3 protein. This table holds 650,000 to 900,000 distinct CDR3 sequences, approximately 59% found once. The sample comprised blood. Every receptor here comes from a man aged 30 to 45 in good health. The CDR3 runs from the conserved cysteine through the conserved F or W. The order of the fields is J gene, V gene, D gene, clone size, CDR3 DNA, CDR3 protein. D genes are given only for firm matches. Some rows mark clone size as missing; the rest say once, few, many or name a class of expanded clone.

J gene: TRBJ2-5; V gene: TRBV28; D gene: .; clone size: few; CDR3 DNA: TGTGCCAGCAGTTTATATAGGGGGGGAGGCCAAGAGACCCAGTACTTC; CDR3 protein: CASSLYRGGGQETQYF
J gene: TRBJ1-2; V gene: TRBV29-1; D gene: TRBD1; clone size: .; CDR3 DNA: TGCAGCGGGGGACAGGGGGAATCCTATGGCTACACCTTC; CDR3 protein: CSGGQGESYGYTF
J gene: TRBJ1-2; V gene: TRBV11-2; D gene: TRBD1; clone size: .; CDR3 DNA: TGTGCCAGCAGCTCGCACAGGGGAAGTATCCTTAACTATGGCTACACCTTC; CDR3 protein: CASSSHRGSILNYGYTF
J gene: TRBJ2-3; V gene: TRBV11-2; D gene: .; clone size: few; CDR3 DNA: TGTGCCAGCAGCAATCCGGCCATCGGCACAGATACGCAGTATTTT; CDR3 protein: CASSNPAIGTDTQYF
J gene: TRBJ2-1; V gene: TRBV18; D gene: .; clone size: .; CDR3 DNA: TGTGCCAGCTCACCACCGGTGGGGGTTAATAAGCAGTTCTTC; CDR3 protein: CASSPPVGVNKQFF
J gene: TRBJ2-1; V gene: TRBV4-3; D gene: TRBD1; clone size: few; CDR3 DNA: TGCGCCAGCAGCCAAAGGACAGGGGGCCGAGGGCAGTTCTTC; CDR3 protein: CASSQRTGGRGQFF
J gene: TRBJ2-7; V gene: TRBV6-6; D gene: .; clone size: .; CDR3 DNA: TGTGCCAGCAGCCCCAACACGGCCCCCTTCGAGCAGTACTTC; CDR3 protein: CASSPNTAPFEQYF
J gene: TRBJ1-1; V gene: TRBV20-1; D gene: .; clone size: .; CDR3 DNA: TGCAGTGCTCTATATGTGGCTACTGAAGCTTTCTTT; CDR3 protein: CSALYVATEAFF
J gene: TRBJ1-6; V gene: TRBV7-2; D gene: TRBD1; clone size: .; CDR3 DNA: TGTGCCAGCAGCGAGGGGGCAGGGTGTTATTCACCCCTCCACTTT; CDR3 protein: CASSEGAGCYSPLHF
J gene: TRBJ2-7; V gene: TRBV9; D gene: TRBD1; clone size: .; CDR3 DNA: TGTGCCAGCAGCGGGGGACAGGGAATCTACGAGCAGTACTTC; CDR3 protein: CASSGGQGIYEQYF
J gene: TRBJ2-7; V gene: TRBV10-3; D gene: .; clone size: few; CDR3 DNA: TGTGCCATCAGTGAGTCCGCGGGTTGGTCCTACGAGCAGTACTTC; CDR3 protein: CAISESAGWSYEQYF
J gene: TRBJ2-3; V gene: TRBV7-2; D gene: TRBD1; clone size: .; CDR3 DNA: TGTGCCAGCAGCGGTTGGGACAGGCCCACAGATACGCAGTATTTT; CDR3 protein: CASSGWDRPTDTQYF
J gene: TRBJ2-3; V gene: TRBV9; D gene: TRBD1; clone size: .; CDR3 DNA: TGTGCCAGCAGCGCGACAGGGGGTCGCACAGATACGCAGTATTTT; CDR3 protein: CASSATGGRTDTQYF
J gene: TRBJ1-2; V gene: TRBV5-4; D gene: .; clone size: .; CDR3 DNA: TGTGCCAGCAGCGTCGACAGCTATAACTATGGCTACACCTTC; CDR3 protein: CASSVDSYNYGYTF
J gene: TRBJ2-5; V gene: TRBV29-1; D gene: .; clone size: .; CDR3 DNA: TGCAGCGTTGGTAGGGGAGGAGAGACCCAGTACTTC; CDR3 protein: CSVGRGGETQYF
J gene: TRBJ1-2; V gene: TRBV7-8; D gene: TRBD1; clone size: .; CDR3 DNA: TGTGCCAGCAGCTTAGAGGGCAGGGGGCCCGGCTACACCTTC; CDR3 protein: CASSLEGRGPGYTF
J gene: TRBJ2-5; V gene: TRBV29-1; D gene: .; clone size: few; CDR3 DNA: TGCAGCGCGGCCTCGGGGAGGGAGACCCAGTACTTC; CDR3 protein: CSAASGRETQYF
J gene: TRBJ2-4; V gene: TRBV18; D gene: .; clone size: .; CDR3 DNA: TGTGCCAGCTCACCAGGGTCCTCAGAAAACATTCAGTACTTC; CDR3 protein: CASSPGSSENIQYF
J gene: TRBJ2-3; V gene: TRBV7-2; D gene: .; clone size: .; CDR3 DNA: TGTGCCAGCAGCTTACAGGGATCCGATACGCAGTATTTT; CDR3 protein: CASSLQGSDTQYF
J gene: TRBJ1-4; V gene: TRBV14; D gene: TRBD1; clone size: .; CDR3 DNA: TGTGCCAGCAGCCAAACGGGGACAGGGGCGCATGAAAAACTGTTTTTT; CDR3 protein: CASSQTGTGAHEKLFF
J gene: TRBJ2-1; V gene: TRBV9; D gene: .; clone size: .; CDR3 DNA: TGTGCCAGCAGCGTAGACGGAGGGAGCTCCTACAATGAGCAGTTCTTC; CDR3 protein: CASSVDGGSSYNEQFF
J gene: TRBJ2-1; V gene: TRBV7-3; D gene: TRBD2; clone size: .; CDR3 DNA: TGTGCCAGCAGCTTAATTTTCTTTGAGGCTAGCGGGGGTAGCTCCTACAATGAGCAGTTCTTC; CDR3 protein: CASSLIFFEASGGSSYNEQFF
J gene: TRBJ2-7; V gene: TRBV6-2/TRBV6-3; D gene: TRBD1; clone size: .; CDR3 DNA: TGTGCCAGCAGTCCCGGGACAGCAAAAACCTACGAGCAGTACTTC; CDR3 protein: CASSPGTAKTYEQYF
J gene: TRBJ2-2; V gene: TRBV12-3/TRBV12-4; D gene: .; clone size: .; CDR3 DNA: TGTGCCAGCAGTTTTAAGGGGGGACGCGGCGGGGAGCTGTTTTTT; CDR3 protein: CASSFKGGRGGELFF
J gene: TRBJ1-5; V gene: TRBV20-1; D gene: TRBD1; clone size: .; CDR3 DNA: TGCAGTGCGGGATTTGTGACAGGGGTGATTGGAGGCGCTCAGCCCCAGCATTTT; CDR3 protein: CSAGFVTGVIGGAQPQHF
J gene: TRBJ2-1; V gene: TRBV5-1; D gene: .; clone size: .; CDR3 DNA: TGCGCCAGCAGCTTTTTAGTGGAACGTGAGCAGTTCTTC; CDR3 protein: CASSFLVEREQFF
J gene: TRBJ1-3; V gene: TRBV7-9; D gene: .; clone size: .; CDR3 DNA: TGTGCCAGCAGCTCTCAGACCGGGGCTGGAAACACCATATATTTT; CDR3 protein: CASSSQTGAGNTIYF
J gene: TRBJ2-6; V gene: TRBV28; D gene: TRBD1; clone size: .; CDR3 DNA: TGTGCCAGCAGTCCGGACAGGGGGCTTGCCAACGTCCTGACTTTC; CDR3 protein: CASSPDRGLANVLTF
J gene: TRBJ2-5; V gene: TRBV4-2; D gene: .; clone size: .; CDR3 DNA: TGTGCCAGCAGCCAAGTTGCAGGGGCTGAAGAGACCCAGTACTTC; CDR3 protein: CASSQVAGAEETQYF
J gene: TRBJ1-5; V gene: TRBV12-3/TRBV12-4; D gene: TRBD1; clone size: .; CDR3 DNA: TGTGCCAGCAGTCCCCCGACAGGGGGGGGTCAGCCCCAGCATTTT; CDR3 protein: CASSPPTGGGQPQHF
J gene: TRBJ1-5; V gene: TRBV28; D gene: .; clone size: .; CDR3 DNA: TGTGCCAGCAGGACGGGAAGGGGACTCAATCAGCCCCAGCATTTT; CDR3 protein: CASRTGRGLNQPQHF
J gene: TRBJ2-3; V gene: TRBV2; D gene: TRBD2; clone size: .; CDR3 DNA: TGTGCCAGCCTTGACTTGGGGGGGGAACACACAGATACGCAGTATTTT; CDR3 protein: CASLDLGGEHTDTQYF
J gene: TRBJ1-4; V gene: TRBV5-1; D gene: .; clone size: .; CDR3 DNA: TGCGCCAGCAGCCCGGAGACTGGAAAACTGTTTTTT; CDR3 protein: CASSPETGKLFF
J gene: TRBJ1-5; V gene: TRBV14; D gene: .; clone size: .; CDR3 DNA: TGTGCCAGCAGTCAAGAATTCAGGGAGAATCAGCCCCAGCATTTT; CDR3 protein: CASSQEFRENQPQHF
J gene: TRBJ1-5; V gene: TRBV12-3/TRBV12-4; D gene: .; clone size: few; CDR3 DNA: TGTGCCAGCAGTTTGAACCGCAATCAGCCCCAGCATTTT; CDR3 protein: CASSLNRNQPQHF
J gene: TRBJ2-1; V gene: TRBV5-1; D gene: .; clone size: .; CDR3 DNA: TGCGCCCAGATCGCGGGGCCTAAGATTCGGAGCTCCTACAATGAGCGGTTCTTC; CDR3 protein: CAQIAGPKIRSSYNERFF
J gene: TRBJ2-1; V gene: TRBV6-2/TRBV6-3; D gene: TRBD2; clone size: .; CDR3 DNA: TGTGCCAGCAGTTACTCGGCGGGGGGGTCGTTTGAGCAGTTCTTC; CDR3 protein: CASSYSAGGSFEQFF
J gene: TRBJ2-5; V gene: TRBV4-2; D gene: .; clone size: .; CDR3 DNA: TGTGCCAGCAACCCGGAGGGGGGGTCTCAAGAGACCCAGTACTTC; CDR3 protein: CASNPEGGSQETQYF
J gene: TRBJ2-7; V gene: TRBV28; D gene: .; clone size: few; CDR3 DNA: TGTGCCAGCAGTTTAGGGGTCGGATTCTACGAGCAGTACTTC; CDR3 protein: CASSLGVGFYEQYF
J gene: TRBJ2-5; V gene: TRBV4-3; D gene: .; clone size: few; CDR3 DNA: TGCGCCAGCAGCCAAGATATCCCAACCCAGGACGGTCAAGAGACCCAGTACTTC; CDR3 protein: CASSQDIPTQDGQETQYF
J gene: TRBJ2-7; V gene: TRBV29-1; D gene: .; clone size: .; CDR3 DNA: TGCAGCGTCAACGGGGGGCCAGGGGAGGTAACCTACGAGCAGTACTTC; CDR3 protein: CSVNGGPGEVTYEQYF
J gene: TRBJ2-1; V gene: TRBV9; D gene: TRBD2; clone size: .; CDR3 DNA: TGTGCCAGCAGCGTAGGCGGGGGGATTAACAATGAGCAGTTCTTC; CDR3 protein: CASSVGGGINNEQFF
J gene: TRBJ1-6; V gene: TRBV20-1; D gene: .; clone size: .; CDR3 DNA: TGCAGTGCTAGATTGCGAGCCGTACAGGGTGGGAATTCACCCCTCCACTTT; CDR3 protein: CSARLRAVQGGNSPLHF
J gene: TRBJ2-1; V gene: TRBV7-9; D gene: TRBD1; clone size: .; CDR3 DNA: TGTGCCAGCAGCTCCCTGGACAGGGTAAATGAGCAGTTCTTC; CDR3 protein: CASSSLDRVNEQFF
J gene: TRBJ2-1; V gene: TRBV6-5; D gene: .; clone size: .; CDR3 DNA: TGTGCCAGCACCGGACTGGCCTACAATGAGCAGTTCTTC; CDR3 protein: CASTGLAYNEQFF
J gene: TRBJ2-1; V gene: TRBV11-2; D gene: .; clone size: .; CDR3 DNA: TGTGCCAGCAGCTTGGGGTCGGCCCGGGGGCAGTTCTTC; CDR3 protein: CASSLGSARGQFF
J gene: TRBJ1-2; V gene: TRBV3-1; D gene: .; clone size: few; CDR3 DNA: TGTGCCAGCAGCCCCCAAACTCGTAACTATGGCTACACCTTC; CDR3 protein: CASSPQTRNYGYTF
J gene: TRBJ2-7; V gene: TRBV7-2; D gene: .; clone size: .; CDR3 DNA: TGTGCCAGCACCTTCGACAGCAATCCCTCCTACGAGCAGTACTTC; CDR3 protein: CASTFDSNPSYEQYF
J gene: TRBJ2-7; V gene: TRBV7-2; D gene: TRBD2; clone size: .; CDR3 DNA: TGTGCCAGCAGCTTAGGTGTCGGGGGGATCGATGAGCAGTACTTC; CDR3 protein: CASSLGVGGIDEQYF
J gene: TRBJ2-1; V gene: TRBV5-1; D gene: TRBD2; clone size: .; CDR3 DNA: TGCGCCAGCAACGGGGGGGCCACCTACAATGAGCAGTTCTTC; CDR3 protein: CASNGGATYNEQFF
J gene: TRBJ2-7; V gene: TRBV11-1; D gene: .; clone size: few; CDR3 DNA: TGTGCCAGCAGCCGTGCCGGGAATGCCTACGAGCAGTACTTC; CDR3 protein: CASSRAGNAYEQYF
J gene: TRBJ2-4; V gene: TRBV3-1; D gene: TRBD1; clone size: few; CDR3 DNA: TGTGCCAGCAGCCAAGATGGGGCAGGGGGTGACAAAAACATTCAGTACTTC; CDR3 protein: CASSQDGAGGDKNIQYF
J gene: TRBJ2-4; V gene: TRBV27; D gene: TRBD2; clone size: .; CDR3 DNA: TGTGCCAGCAGTTTGGTTGGAGCGGGGATAGCCAAAAACATTCAGTACTTC; CDR3 protein: CASSLVGAGIAKNIQYF
J gene: TRBJ2-3; V gene: TRBV9; D gene: .; clone size: once; CDR3 DNA: TGTGCCAGCAGCGCGGACAGCCTCACCGTTACGCAGTATTTT; CDR3 protein: CASSADSLTVTQYF
J gene: TRBJ1-2; V gene: TRBV24-1; D gene: .; clone size: .; CDR3 DNA: TGTGCCACCAGTGATTACTTCTATGGCTACACCTTC; CDR3 protein: CATSDYFYGYTF
J gene: TRBJ2-5; V gene: TRBV29-1; D gene: TRBD1; clone size: few; CDR3 DNA: TGCAGCGCCGAGGATGAACAGGGGTGGGGAGAGACCCAGTACTTC; CDR3 protein: CSAEDEQGWGETQYF
J gene: TRBJ2-7; V gene: TRBV29-1; D gene: TRBD2; clone size: .; CDR3 DNA: TGCAGCGCATCTGGTCTAGCGGGAGGGTTATACGAGCAGTACTTC; CDR3 protein: CSASGLAGGLYEQYF